These 31 T cell receptor beta chains originate from one sample sequenced in a study of cytotoxic CD8 clonotypes in ibrutinib-treated CLL. TCRdb's copy holds only in-frame clones and misses some; the assay was immunoSEQ multiplex PCR. The table includes 150,000 to 200,000 clones, roughly 90% detected once. The material sequenced was PBMCs, taken at disease progression, from a patient treated with ibrutinib. These receptors were collected from a human donor with chronic lymphocytic leukemia.

This chain links TRBV7-2 with TRBJ1-4; D gene ambiguous. The V gene lost 5 bases and the J gene lost 6 bases, with 16 bases spanning the gap. Per the germline V gene, CDR1 is SGHTA and CDR2 is FQGNSA. The CDR3 consists of 15 residues. DNA for the CDR3: TGTGCCAGCAGCGCGGGGTGGGGTGTGTATGAAAAACTGTTTTTT. Protein: CASSAGWGVYEKLFF. Complete variable domain (other parts from reference TRBV7-2 and TRBJ1-4): GAGVSQSPSNKVTEKGKDVELRCDPISGHTALYWYRQSLGQGLEFLIYFQGNSAPDKSGLPSDRFSAERTGGSVSTLTIQRTQQEDSAVYLCASSAGWGVYEKLFFGSGTQLSVL.

The chain couples TRBV19 to TRBJ1-5, with TRBD1 as a possible D gene (5 bases). The V and J ends lost 4 bases and 1 base respectively, with 11 bases between them. This CDR3 contains 15 residues. Germline CDR1 LNHDA, CDR2 SQIVND (reference sequence). CDR3: CASSRGVGSNQPQHF. CDR3 nucleotide sequence: TGTGCCAGTAGTAGAGGGGTCGGAAGCAATCAGCCCCAGCATTTT. The full variable domain, rest sourced from reference TRBV19 and TRBJ1-5, is DGGITQSPKYLFRKEGQNVTLSCEQNLNHDAMYWYRQDPGQGLRLIYYSQIVNDFQKGDIAEGYSVSREKKESFPLTVTSAQKNPTAFYLCASSRGVGSNQPQHFGDGTRLSIL.

In nucleotides, the CDR3 is TGTGCCAGCAGCTTGTTCTATAGTCCTGAGCAGTTCTTC. Translation: CASSLFYSPEQFF. The chain couples TRBV5-4 to TRBJ2-1; D unresolved. Trimming left V 1 base short and J 9 bases short, with 11 bases between. CDR1 and CDR2 (germline): SGHNT, YYREEE (reference sequence). The CDR3 has 13 amino acids.

The V gene is TRBV5-1, the J gene TRBJ2-1; 8 bases map to TRBD2. Losses at the gene ends were 0 bases for V and 7 bases for J; bases not matched to a gene: 3. The CDR3 loop spans 14 amino acids. In germline, CDR1 is SGHRS, CDR2 YFSETQ. CDR3 in DNA: TGCGCCAGCAGCTTGGTAGGCGGGAGGAATGAGCAGTTCTTC. Translation gives CASSLVGGRNEQFF. The full variable domain, rest sourced from reference TRBV5-1 and TRBJ2-1, is KAGVTQTPRYLIKTRGQQVTLSCSPISGHRSVSWYQQTPGQGLQFLFEYFSETQRNKGNFPGRFSGRQFSNSRSEMNVSTLELGDSALYLCASSLVGGRNEQFFGPGTRLTVL.

The rearrangement uses TRBV4-3 and TRBJ2-7, with a weak D call TRBD1 (7 bases). Trimming took off 1 base at V and 1 base at J, with 14 bases between the two ends. In germline, CDR1 is LGHNA, CDR2 YSLEER. The CDR3 loop spans 16 amino acids. The CDR3, as DNA: TGCGCCAGCAGCCAAGTAGGAGGGGGCCCATCCTACGAGCAGTACTTC. It codes for CASSQVGGGPSYEQYF.

The V gene is TRBV5-1, the J gene TRBJ2-1; no clear D. The CDR3 consists of 15 residues. V was clipped by 0 bases and J by 1 base, with 8 bases between them. Germline V gives CDR1 SGHRS, CDR2 YFSETQ. The chain's CDR3 is CASSLGLASYNEQFF. DNA of the CDR3: TGCGCCAGCAGCTTGGGACTGGCTTCCTACAATGAGCAGTTCTTC.

CDR3 sequence: CASSARDRGTEAFF. The CDR3, as DNA: TGTGCCAGCAGCGCTCGGGACAGGGGGACTGAAGCTTTCTTT. This chain uses TRBV9 with TRBJ1-1; 11 bases are a match to TRBD1. Germline V gives CDR1 SGDLS, CDR2 YYNGEE. The CDR3 covers 14 residues. The V gene end was trimmed by 3 bases and the J gene end by 5 bases; junction bases not matched to a gene: 3.

V usage is TRBV7-8 and J usage is TRBJ2-2; tentatively, D is TRBD2 (5 bases). The germline V gene has CDR1 SGHVS and CDR2 FQNEAQ. The CDR3 has 15 amino acids. V was pared by 3 bases and J by 7 bases, with 15 bases between. This CDR3 reads CASSLTIPGIGELFF. CDR3 sequence (DNA): TGTGCCAGCAGCTTGACTATCCCCGGCATCGGGGAGCTGTTTTTT.

The V gene is TRBV28, the J gene TRBJ2-5, with D possibly matching TRBD1 (6 bases). Germline V gene lookup returns CDR1 MDHEN and CDR2 SYDVKM. The CDR3 spans 15 residues. V lost 0 bases, J lost 2 bases, and 10 bases lay in between. CDR3 bases: TGTGCCAGCAGTTTATGGGGACAAGGGCAAGAGACCCAGTACTTC. This gives the protein CASSLWGQGQETQYF. Combining the CDR3 with reference TRBV28 and TRBJ2-5 gives the whole variable domain DVKVTQSSRYLVKRTGEKVFLECVQDMDHENMFWYRQDPGLGLRLIYFSYDVKMKEKGDIPEGYSVSREKKERFSLILESASTNQTSMYLCASSLWGQGQETQYFGPGTRLLVL.

The chain combines TRBV9 with TRBJ2-4; D is unclear. This CDR3 comprises 15 residues. The germline V gene has CDR1 SGDLS and CDR2 YYNGEE. V lost 0 bases to trimming and J lost 2 bases, with 9 bases between them. The CDR3 reads CASSVGGVTKNIQYF. CDR3 nucleotides: TGTGCCAGCAGCGTAGGCGGTGTGACCAAAAACATTCAGTACTTC.

The chain combines TRBV6-5 with TRBJ1-3, with D maybe TRBD1 (5 bases). V gave up 5 bases and J gave up 0 bases, with 8 bases separating them. There are 14 residues in the CDR3. Germline CDR1 reads MNHEY; CDR2 reads SVGAGI. CDR3 residues: CASSKDISGNTIYF. The DNA for the CDR3 is TGTGCCAGCAGTAAGGACATCTCTGGAAACACCATATATTTT.

V gene TRBV4-1 combines with J gene TRBJ2-5; D possibly matches TRBD1 or TRBD2 (5 bases each). Per germline, CDR1 MGHRA and CDR2 YSYEKL. Trimming cost V 0 bases and J 4 bases, with 12 bases left between them. The CDR3 loop spans 15 amino acids. The CDR3 protein is CASSQDAGRVETQYF. The CDR3 DNA reads TGCGCCAGCAGCCAAGATGCAGGGCGGGTAGAGACCCAGTACTTC.

The chain recombines TRBV7-2 with TRBJ2-1, with 8 bases matching TRBD2. This CDR3 region has 15 residues. V lost 3 bases, J lost 0 bases, and 1 base stayed unmatched. Germline CDR1 SGHTA, CDR2 FQGNSA. The CDR3 is CASSFSGSSYNEQFF. CDR3 DNA: TGTGCCAGCAGCTTCAGCGGGAGCTCCTACAATGAGCAGTTCTTC.

The chain couples TRBV5-1 to TRBJ1-2; unclear D gene. Germline assignment: CDR1 SGHRS and CDR2 YFSETQ. V was trimmed by 4 bases and J by 0 bases, leaving 10 bases between them. This CDR3 is 14 amino acids long. The CDR3 loop reads CASSLLWTNYGYTF. CDR3 sequence (DNA): TGCGCCAGCAGCCTCTTATGGACTAACTATGGCTACACCTTC.

This clone is a singleton in its sample. The chain combines TRBV27 with TRBJ2-3; TRBD2 aligns across 7 bases. The V segment lost 3 bases and the J segment 3 bases; nucleotides outside the gene matches: 6. The CDR3 is 15 amino acids. Germline assignment: CDR1 MNHEY and CDR2 SMNVEV (reference sequence). CDR3 DNA sequence: TGTGCCAGCAGTTTGTGGGAGGGAGATACAGATACGCAGTATTTT. It codes for CASSLWEGDTDTQYF.

As DNA, the CDR3 is TGCGCCAGCAGCATGCCGGACAGGGACGCCGGGGAGCTGTTTTTT. It codes for CASSMPDRDAGELFF. The chain combines TRBV5-1 with TRBJ2-2, with 8 bases lining up with TRBD1. V lost 4 bases, J lost 6 bases, and 8 bases stayed unmatched. CDR1 and CDR2 (germline): SGHRS, YFSETQ. The CDR3 has 15 amino acids.

V and J are TRBV27 and TRBJ1-1; D may be TRBD1 (5 bases). Trimming cost V 6 bases and J 0 bases, with 23 bases left between them. Germline V gives CDR1 MNHEY, CDR2 SMNVEV (reference sequence). CDR3 length: 18 amino acids. The CDR3, as DNA: TGTGCCAGCAGAAAGAACCCTGGGGGAATACCTATGAACACTGAAGCTTTCTTT. Protein sequence: CASRKNPGGIPMNTEAFF.

The chain links TRBV4-3 to TRBJ2-7, with 9 bases identical to TRBD2. This CDR3 has 16 amino acids. In germline, CDR1 is LGHNA, CDR2 YSLEER. J gave up 4 bases and V 0 bases, and 7 bases lay outside the gene matches. CDR3 amino acids: CASSQDRAGGPYEQYF. CDR3 in DNA: TGCGCCAGCAGCCAAGATAGAGCGGGAGGACCTTACGAGCAGTACTTC.

This chain links TRBV4-3 with TRBJ2-6; D not certain. CDR3 length equals 17 residues. CDR1 and CDR2 (germline): LGHNA, YSLEER. Between the trimmed V and J ends, which lost 0 bases and 4 bases, there was a span of 13 bases. CDR3: CASSQDFGFSGANVLTF. CDR3 nucleotide sequence: TGCGCCAGCAGCCAAGATTTCGGGTTTTCGGGGGCCAACGTCCTGACTTTC.

This clone has only a few counts. V gene TRBV4-2 combines with J gene TRBJ2-3, with D possibly matching TRBD1 (5 bases). V was cut by 4 bases and J by 5 bases, with 10 bases left in between. The CDR3 contains 13 residues. Per the germline V gene, CDR1 is LGHNA and CDR2 is YNFKEQ. The CDR3 DNA sequence: TGTGCCAGCAGCCTGCAGCAGGGAGATACGCAGTATTTT. Residues: CASSLQQGDTQYF.

The chain is built from TRBV7-9 and TRBJ2-1; 10 bases fit TRBD2. This CDR3 comprises 18 residues. Germline V gene data show CDR1 as SEHNR and CDR2 as FQNEAQ (reference sequence). The J segment lost 0 bases and the V segment lost 5 bases, leaving 10 bases of the junction unmatched. The CDR3 spells CASSARTSGMSSYNEQFF. The CDR3 DNA follows: TGTGCCAGCAGCGCCAGGACTAGCGGCATGAGCTCCTACAATGAGCAGTTCTTC.

The chain joins TRBV19 to TRBJ2-7, with D hard to call. The germline CDR1 and CDR2 sequences are LNHDA and SQIVND (reference sequence). This CDR3 contains 16 residues. Trimming removed 3 bases at V and 4 bases at J, with 19 bases between. DNA of the CDR3: TGTGCCAGTAGTATCCCCACACGACGCGGCCTTTACGAGCAGTACTTC. Its protein is CASSIPTRRGLYEQYF.

This chain joins TRBV5-1 and TRBJ2-1, with a weak D call TRBD2 (6 bases). The V and J ends lost 5 bases and 5 bases respectively, with 20 bases between them. The CDR3 is made up of 16 amino acids. From germline, CDR1 is SGHRS and CDR2 YFSETQ. The CDR3 protein is CASRKQDSGENNEQFF. CDR3 coding DNA: TGCGCCAGCAGAAAACAAGATAGCGGAGAAAACAATGAGCAGTTCTTC.

This rearrangement joins TRBV7-3 to TRBJ2-2; 8 bases are shared with TRBD2. The CDR3 loop spans 12 amino acids. Germline V CDR1 and CDR2: SGHTA, FQGTGA. The trim removed 6 bases at V and 6 bases at J, leaving 0 bases unmatched. The chain's CDR3 is CASRREAGELFF. Written as DNA, the CDR3 is TGTGCCAGCAGGCGGGAGGCCGGGGAGCTGTTTTTT.

This rearrangement joins TRBV4-1 to TRBJ2-1; TRBD2 matches at 10 bases. V lost 8 bases and J lost 7; bases outside the gene matches: 11. The CDR3 is 15 amino acids. Germline lookup yields CDR1 MGHRA and CDR2 YSYEKL. In nucleotides, the CDR3 is TGCGCCAGCTCGTTTGGAGCGGGAGGGCGGAATGAGCAGTTCTTC. This codes for CASSFGAGGRNEQFF.

The V and J genes are TRBV6-1 and TRBJ2-5, with D hard to call. The CDR3 length is 12 residues. CDR1 MNHNS and CDR2 SASEGT come from the germline V gene. The V and J ends lost 5 bases and 4 bases respectively, with 8 bases between them. In DNA form, the CDR3 reads TGTGCCAGCAGTCCCTCAGGAGAGACCCAGTACTTC. Protein product: CASSPSGETQYF.

This chain connects TRBV18 to TRBJ2-7; 9 bases map to TRBD1. The CDR3 consists of 15 residues. CDR1 and CDR2 from the germline V gene are KGHSH and LQKENI. The V gene end was trimmed by 0 bases and the J gene end by 0 bases; junction bases not matched to a gene: 0. CDR3 sequence (DNA): TGTGCCAGCTCACCACCGGGACAGGGCTCCTACGAGCAGTACTTC. Its translation is CASSPPGQGSYEQYF. Complete variable domain (other parts from reference TRBV18 and TRBJ2-7): NAGVMQNPRHLVRRRGQEARLRCSPMKGHSHVYWYRQLPEEGLKFMVYLQKENIIDESGMPKERFSAEFPKEGPSILRIQQVVRGDSAAYFCASSPPGQGSYEQYFGPGTRLTVT.

The chain joins TRBV7-8 to TRBJ2-7, with D tentatively TRBD1 (6 bases). The CDR3 is 15 residues long. Germline loops: CDR1 SGHVS, CDR2 FQNEAQ. V shed 5 bases and J shed 0 bases, with 14 bases lying between them. CDR3 sequence: CASSTTGPSSYEQYF. CDR3 coding DNA: TGTGCCAGCAGCACAACAGGGCCGAGCTCCTACGAGCAGTACTTC.

The rearrangement joins TRBV11-2 to TRBJ2-1; D gene unclear. Trimming pared 3 bases from V and 9 bases from J, leaving 9 bases between. The germline V gene has CDR1 SGHAT and CDR2 FQNNGV. The CDR3 has 12 amino acids. The CDR3: CASSFGKGEQFF. In DNA form, the CDR3 reads TGTGCCAGCAGCTTTGGTAAGGGTGAGCAGTTCTTC.

V usage is TRBV30 and J usage is TRBJ2-4, with D maybe TRBD2 (7 bases). There are 16 residues in the CDR3. The V end lost 5 bases, the J end lost 0 bases, and 17 bases lay between the germline ends. CDR1 and CDR2 (germline): GTSNPN, SVGIG (reference sequence). This chain's CDR3 is CAWVEGGGVAKNIQYF. The CDR3 coding sequence is TGTGCCTGGGTTGAGGGAGGGGGGGTAGCCAAAAACATTCAGTACTTC.

This chain connects TRBV19 to TRBJ1-1, with 10 bases aligning to TRBD1. The CDR3 extends over 14 amino acids. Trimming at V came to 5 bases and at J to 5 bases, leaving 5 bases not matched to a gene. Per germline, CDR1 LNHDA and CDR2 SQIVND (reference sequence). CDR3 sequence: CASSPGQGWTEAFF. The CDR3, as DNA: TGTGCCAGTAGTCCGGGACAGGGGTGGACTGAAGCTTTCTTT.